The 29 T cell receptor beta chains listed next were all sequenced from one sample in a study of T-cell memory formation after mild COVID-19. A single record per CDR3 protein comes from TCRdb applying MiXCR to the 5' RACE reads. The sample shows under 550,000 distinct CDR3 sequences, around 17% of them seen only once. The source material was PBMCs or a T cell subset sorted from them (not recorded which). Receptors were obtained from a man between 18 and 29 years old who had mild COVID-19 (a few samples of this study predate the infection). Cell type and time point are not known.

The rearrangement links TRBV7-3 to TRBJ1-1; D uncertain. The V end was cut by 4 bases, the J end by 3 bases, with 12 bases between. The CDR3 is 14 amino acids. Per germline, CDR1 SGHTA and CDR2 FQGTGA. The CDR3: CASSSMDGDTEAFF. The CDR3 DNA sequence: TGTGCCAGCAGCTCTATGGACGGGGACACTGAAGCTTTCTTT.

This clonotype was seen more than once but under ten times. The chain uses TRBV27 and TRBJ2-5, with 7 nucleotides matching TRBD2. The germline V gene encodes CDR1 MNHEY and CDR2 SMNVEV (reference sequence). V dropped 5 bases and J dropped 1; count of bases not matched to a gene: 4. The CDR3 sequence is 14 residues long. The CDR3 DNA reads TGTGCCAGCAGTCGCTCTAGCGGCCAAGAGACCCAGTACTTC. This translates into CASSRSSGQETQYF.

This clonotype was recorded a few times. The chain joins TRBV7-3 to TRBJ2-7; 8 bases fit TRBD1. V shed 2 bases, J shed 3 bases, and the junction held 12 bases outside the gene matches. CDR3 length: 17 amino acids. Germline CDR1 SGHTA, CDR2 FQGTGA. CDR3 coding DNA: TGTGCCAGCAGCTTAGTTTACAGGGGGAGCGGAGGCTACGAGCAGTACTTC. This gives the protein CASSLVYRGSGGYEQYF. The full variable domain, in which reference TRBV7-3 and TRBJ2-7 provide the parts outside the CDR3, is GAGVSQTPSNKVTEKGKYVELRCDPISGHTALYWYRQSLGQGPEFLIYFQGTGAADDSGLPNDRFFAVRPEGSVSTLKIQRTERGDSAVYLCASSLVYRGSGGYEQYFGPGTRLTVT.

The sample holds a few counts of this clonotype. CDR3 loop: CASSQDNYQPQHF. CDR3 nucleotide sequence: TGTGCCAGCAGCCAGGATAACTATCAGCCCCAGCATTTT. The chain links TRBV4-2 to TRBJ1-5; the D is unclear. V was shortened by 3 bases and J by 5 bases, with 8 bases between the two germline ends. The CDR3 spans 13 residues. CDR1 LGHNA and CDR2 YNFKEQ come from the germline V gene.

The V and J genes are TRBV4-2 and TRBJ1-4; TRBD1 is a possible D gene (5 bases). Trimming pared 5 bases from V and 5 bases from J, leaving 12 bases between. The CDR3 consists of 14 residues. The V gene's germline CDR1 is LGHNA and CDR2 YNFKEQ. The DNA for the CDR3 is TGTGCCAGCAGCGTTAGGGGCTCGAATGAAAAACTGTTTTTT. Translated: CASSVRGSNEKLFF.

This clonotype was picked up a small number of times. The genes are TRBV5-4 and TRBJ1-2; D call uncertain. V was trimmed by 4 bases and J by 5 bases, leaving 18 bases between them. CDR1 and CDR2 (germline): SGHNT, YYREEE (reference sequence). This CDR3 has 15 amino acids. In DNA form, the CDR3 reads TGTGCCAGCAGCCAATTCGGGAGTCTGGGGTATGGCTACACCTTC. This gives the protein CASSQFGSLGYGYTF.

The chain carries TRBV15 and TRBJ1-5, with D uncertain. Looked up from germline, CDR1 is LNHNV and CDR2 is YYDKDF (reference sequence). This CDR3 has 16 residues. V gave up 1 base and J gave up 0 bases, with 10 bases separating them. The DNA for the CDR3 is TGTGCCACCAGCAGAGCCCTCAGGATTAGCAATCAGCCCCAGCATTTT. Its translation: CATSRALRISNQPQHF.

The rearrangement uses TRBV7-6 and TRBJ2-7; D gene unclear. CDR1 and CDR2 from the germline V gene are SGHVS and FNYEAQ. CDR3 length: 15 amino acids. The V end was cut by 1 base, the J end by 0 bases, with 10 bases between. The CDR3 DNA follows: TGTGCCAGCAGCTTAGAGGCGGCGAGCTCCTACGAGCAGTACGTC. Translating it yields CASSLEAASSYEQYV.

Many counts were recorded for this clonotype. The rearrangement links TRBV6-1 to TRBJ1-1; perhaps TRBD1 as D (6 bases). Trimming took off 4 bases at V and 3 bases at J, with 12 bases between the two ends. Germline lookup yields CDR1 MNHNS and CDR2 SASEGT. CDR3 length: 14 amino acids. CDR3 nucleotides: TGTGCCAGCAGTGCGAGACAGGCCGACACTGAAGCTTTCTTT. Amino acid sequence: CASSARQADTEAFF.

The rearrangement links TRBV4-3 to TRBJ2-7; no firm D call. The CDR3 is 15 residues long. Looked up from germline, CDR1 is LGHNA and CDR2 is YSLEER. V was cut by 0 bases and J by 4 bases, with 13 bases left in between. This CDR3 is CASSQEWKGAYEQYF. DNA for the CDR3: TGCGCCAGCAGCCAAGAATGGAAGGGCGCTTACGAGCAGTACTTC.

This clonotype was detected only a few times. J is TRBJ2-2 and V is TRBV5-1; no clear D gene. Germline assignment: CDR1 SGHRS and CDR2 YFSETQ. Between the trimmed V and J ends, which lost 5 bases and 1 base, there was a span of 9 bases. CDR3 length: 14 amino acids. CDR3 loop: CASSSPGNTGELFF. The DNA of the CDR3 is TGCGCCAGCAGTTCGCCAGGGAACACCGGGGAGCTGTTTTTT.

This clonotype was found a few times. V usage is TRBV29-1 and J usage is TRBJ1-1, with 7 positions matching TRBD1. Per germline, CDR1 SQVTM and CDR2 ANQGSEA. The CDR3 totals 13 residues. The CDR3 bases are TGCAGTACCTTACAGGGGTCGAACACTGAAGCTTTCTTT. As protein: CSTLQGSNTEAFF. Using reference TRBV29-1 and TRBJ1-1 for the parts outside the CDR3, the full variable domain is SAVISQKPSRDICQRGTSLTIQCQVDSQVTMMFWYRQQPGQSLTLIATANQGSEATYESGFVIDKFPISRPNLTFSTLTVSNMSPEDSSIYLCSTLQGSNTEAFFGQGTRLTVV.

This clonotype was seen more than once but under ten times. V is TRBV4-2 and J is TRBJ2-5, with TRBD1 identical over 9 bases. Germline V CDR1 and CDR2: LGHNA, YNFKEQ. The CDR3 length is 15 residues. With V trimmed by 5 bases and J by 6 bases, 10 bases remained unmatched. The CDR3 nucleotides read TGTGCCAGCAGCTACGAAACAGGGGGCGTGAAGACCCAGTACTTC. Translating gives CASSYETGGVKTQYF.

The J gene is TRBJ1-2, the V gene TRBV20-1, with 7 nucleotides matching TRBD1. The germline gives CDR1 DFQATT, CDR2 SNEGSKA (reference sequence). This CDR3 spans 15 amino acids. V trimming: 5 bases; J trimming: 0 bases; junction bases outside the gene matches: 9. This chain's CDR3 is CSAPGQRSANYGYTF. The CDR3 nucleotides read TGCAGTGCTCCGGGACAGAGGTCCGCTAACTATGGCTACACCTTC.

V is TRBV4-1 and J is TRBJ1-5; the match to TRBD1 covers 8 bases. This CDR3 contains 14 residues. Germline CDR1 is MGHRA and CDR2 is YSYEKL. V shed 3 bases and J 7 bases; nucleotides not matched to a gene: 5. This chain's CDR3 is CASSHNRGSQPQHF. DNA of the CDR3: TGCGCCAGCAGCCACAACAGGGGGAGCCAGCCCCAGCATTTT.

The rearrangement joins TRBV27 to TRBJ2-7, with D perhaps assigned TRBD1 or TRBD2 (5 bases each). The germline V gene has CDR1 MNHEY and CDR2 SMNVEV (reference sequence). The V end lost 3 bases, the J end lost 2 bases, and 11 bases lay between the germline ends. This CDR3 has 14 amino acids. In DNA, the CDR3 is TGTGCCAGCAGTTTGGGGCGGGCCACCTACGAGCAGTACTTC. It specifies CASSLGRATYEQYF.

V and J are TRBV4-1 and TRBJ1-1, with a possible D match to TRBD1 (6 bases). CDR1 and CDR2 from the germline V gene are MGHRA and YSYEKL. The CDR3 has 13 amino acids. V was trimmed by 3 bases and J by 5 bases, leaving 10 bases between them. This chain's CDR3 is CASSHGGETEAFF. DNA for the CDR3: TGCGCCAGCAGCCACGGGGGCGAGACTGAAGCTTTCTTT.

This chain uses TRBV7-2 with TRBJ2-2; D is unclear. The CDR3 spans 12 residues. Trimming removed 4 bases from V and 5 bases from J, with 5 bases in between. CDR1 and CDR2 (germline): SGHTA, FQGNSA. CDR3 residues: CASSSWTGELFF. CDR3 DNA sequence: TGTGCCAGCAGCTCCTGGACCGGGGAGCTGTTTTTT.

This clonotype was observed a handful of times. The rearrangement joins TRBV27 to TRBJ1-1, with D hard to call. Germline V gene sequence: CDR1 MNHEY, CDR2 SMNVEV (reference sequence). V was shortened by 0 bases and J by 4 bases, with 12 bases between the two germline ends. CDR3 length: 15 residues. The CDR3 DNA reads TGTGCCAGCAGTTTATCGGCCGCCGTGGGCACTGAAGCTTTCTTT. This codes for CASSLSAAVGTEAFF.

The table lists this clonotype with a few counts. The chain couples TRBV7-2 to TRBJ1-2; 7 bases fit TRBD1. Per the germline V gene, CDR1 is SGHTA and CDR2 is FQGNSA. This CDR3 has 16 amino acids. With 2 bases clipped from V and 4 bases from J, the junction kept 10 bases outside the gene matches. CDR3 DNA sequence: TGTGCCAGCAGCTTACCGAGGGGGCGATTGGCCTATGGCTACACCTTC. Protein product: CASSLPRGRLAYGYTF.

There are a few counts of this clonotype. The J gene is TRBJ1-3, the V gene TRBV18; D is unclear. Germline V gene lookup returns CDR1 KGHSH and CDR2 LQKENI. The length of the CDR3 is 17 residues. V gave up 3 bases and J gave up 1 base, with 16 bases separating them. CDR3: CASSPNLPGESGNTIYF. For the CDR3, the DNA is TGTGCCAGCTCACCGAACCTTCCTGGTGAATCTGGAAACACCATATATTTT.

The chain links TRBV4-1 to TRBJ1-4; the D gene is possibly TRBD1 (6 bases). This CDR3 comprises 12 residues. The germline V gene encodes CDR1 MGHRA and CDR2 YSYEKL. Trimming left V 5 bases short and J 10 bases short, with 11 bases between. CDR3 bases: TGCGCCAGCAGCGATCCACAGGGAAAACTGTTTTTT. It is translated as CASSDPQGKLFF.

Concerning this clonotype itself: Mismatch with germline at one junction end may stem from a read error. The chain joins TRBV7-7 to TRBJ2-1, with D possibly matching TRBD1 (6 bases). The germline V gene has CDR1 SSHAT and CDR2 FNYEAQ (reference sequence). The length of the CDR3 is 12 residues. CDR3 DNA: TGTGCTAGCAAGGGGGACGGCAATGAGCAGTTCTTC. Protein: CASKGDGNEQFF.

The chain carries TRBV29-1 and TRBJ1-5; perhaps TRBD1 as D (5 bases). This CDR3 contains 14 residues. CDR1 and CDR2 (germline): SQVTM, ANQGSEA. V was shortened by 4 bases and J by 3 bases, with 13 bases between the two germline ends. The CDR3 loop is CSVARGPSNQPQHF. In nucleotides, the CDR3 is TGCAGCGTTGCGAGGGGTCCTTCCAATCAGCCCCAGCATTTT.

Ten or more counts support this clonotype. This chain uses TRBV11-2 with TRBJ2-5, with 10 bases lining up with TRBD2. Germline CDR1 and CDR2: SGHAT and FQNNGV. This CDR3 spans 16 amino acids. V lost 4 bases and J lost 4; bases outside the gene matches: 9. The CDR3 region is CASSSLSGGAGETQYF. DNA for the CDR3: TGTGCCAGCAGCTCCCTCAGCGGGGGGGCGGGAGAGACCCAGTACTTC.

The chain carries TRBV25-1 and TRBJ1-2; D possibly corresponds to TRBD1 (5 bases). V lost 8 bases and J 4 bases, leaving 20 bases between the germline ends. The CDR3 contains 15 residues. CDR1 MGHDK and CDR2 SYGVNS come from the germline V gene. CDR3 DNA: TGTGCCAGCGCTCCAGGACATAGGATTGGCTATGGCTACACCTTC. Amino acid sequence: CASAPGHRIGYGYTF.

This clonotype was picked up many times. The CDR3 DNA is TGTGCCAGCGGGGAGCGGGGACCGAACAATGAGCAGTTCTTC. It codes for CASGERGPNNEQFF. V and J are TRBV4-2 and TRBJ2-1; 7 bases fit TRBD2. Per the germline V gene, CDR1 is LGHNA and CDR2 is YNFKEQ. CDR3 length: 14 amino acids. V lost 8 bases, J lost 5 bases, and 9 bases stayed unmatched.

This clonotype was counted a few times. The chain combines TRBV10-3 with TRBJ1-5; weak D call: TRBD1 (5 bases). Per germline, CDR1 ENHRY and CDR2 SYGVKD. V dropped 6 bases and J dropped 9 bases, with 15 bases sitting between them. The CDR3 covers 13 residues. CDR3 protein: CAIRSEGTGPQHF. DNA of the CDR3: TGTGCCATCAGGTCCGAGGGGACTGGGCCCCAGCATTTT.

This clonotype was seen only a few times. This chain connects TRBV6-2 or TRBV6-3 to TRBJ1-5; TRBD1 matches at 7 bases. CDR3 size: 15 residues. The germline V gene encodes CDR1 MNHEY and CDR2 SVGEGT. The V gene end was trimmed by 4 bases and the J gene end by 6 bases; junction bases not matched to a gene: 9. Here the CDR3 DNA reads TGTGCCAGCAGTTCGCGCTCGACAGGGTTTCAGCCCCAGCATTTT. Residues: CASSSRSTGFQPQHF.